The 8 T cell receptor beta chains presented below share a single source sample, sequenced in a study of beta chain features in type 1 diabetes. Sequenced material consisted of expressed TCRB transcripts (all of the isolated RNA was reverse transcribed). Method: immunoSEQ multiplex PCR; TCRdb's copy keeps in-frame clones and lacks some. The repertoire consists of fewer than 900,000 clones, with roughly 15% occurring once and the leading ten covering 0.02% to 0.025%. Sequencing used naive CD4+ T cells from blood. These receptors came from a woman between 18 and 30 years old in good health.

The chain combines TRBV5-1 with TRBJ2-5, with D hard to call. The V gene lost 5 bases and the J gene lost 4 bases, with 18 bases spanning the gap. The CDR3 runs 15 residues. The germline gives CDR1 SGHRS, CDR2 YFSETQ. CDR3 sequence reads: CASSPTSTRRETQYF. CDR3 coding DNA: TGCGCCAGCAGTCCTACGTCGACGAGGAGAGAGACCCAGTACTTC.

In this sample, this clone turned up a few times. The chain recombines TRBV2 with TRBJ2-1, with 9 bases fitting TRBD1. This CDR3 has 15 amino acids. The V gene's germline CDR1 is SNHLY and CDR2 FYNNEI. V lost 10 bases to trimming and J lost 7 bases; unmatched junction nucleotides: 14. The CDR3 sequence: CATGRRTGAQNEQFF. As DNA, the CDR3 is TGTGCCACCGGAAGGCGGACAGGGGCCCAGAATGAGCAGTTCTTC.

This clone was detected a few times. Other DNA sequences of this sample code for an identical CDR3. The chain combines TRBV20-1 with TRBJ1-2; D call uncertain. V was shortened by 1 base and J by 8 bases, with 5 bases between the two germline ends. The CDR3 totals 10 residues. Germline CDR1 reads DFQATT; CDR2 reads SNEGSKA (reference sequence). For the CDR3, the DNA is TGCAGTGCTAGAGGGTACGGCTACACCTTC. Its protein is CSARGYGYTF.

The chain carries TRBV27 and TRBJ2-7; D unclear. Trimming pared 3 bases from V and 3 bases from J, leaving 9 bases between. The CDR3 spans 13 residues. CDR1 is MNHEY, CDR2 SMNVEV, per germline (reference sequence). The CDR3 here is CASSLSRFYEQYF. CDR3 nucleotides: TGTGCCAGCAGTTTGTCCCGCTTCTACGAGCAGTACTTC.

J is TRBJ2-5 and V is TRBV14; D is undetermined. CDR3 size: 14 residues. Trimming pared 3 bases from V and 2 bases from J, leaving 10 bases between. Germline-derived CDR1 and CDR2 are SGHDN and FVKESK. CDR3 in DNA: TGTGCCAGCAGCCACCCTACCAGTCAAGAGACCCAGTACTTC. Translation: CASSHPTSQETQYF.

This chain joins TRBV28 and TRBJ2-2; no firm D call. This CDR3 contains 13 residues. The V end lost 6 bases, the J end lost 4 bases, and 9 bases lay between the germline ends. Germline V lookup: CDR1 MDHEN, CDR2 SYDVKM. CDR3 sequence: CASSRSGTGELFF. Written as DNA, the CDR3 is TGTGCCAGCAGCCGTTCGGGCACCGGGGAGCTGTTTTTT.

This clone was detected a few times. This chain links TRBV7-8 with TRBJ2-1; 7 bases align to TRBD1. The CDR3 is 16 amino acids. The germline CDR1 and CDR2 sequences are SGHVS and FQNEAQ. V shed 0 bases and J 6 bases; nucleotides not matched to a gene: 8. The CDR3 sequence: CASSLAPGGFGNEQFF. Written as DNA, the CDR3 is TGTGCCAGCAGCTTAGCGCCAGGGGGTTTTGGCAATGAGCAGTTCTTC.

In this sample, this clone turned up a few times. The chain joins TRBV5-1 to TRBJ1-2; the match to TRBD1 covers 8 bases. The CDR3 totals 14 residues. V was clipped by 7 bases and J by 6 bases; unmatched bases: 11. Germline loops: CDR1 SGHRS, CDR2 YFSETQ. The CDR3 DNA follows: TGCGCCAGCGGTGCGAGGACAGGGTCTGATGGCTACACCTTC. This encodes CASGARTGSDGYTF.